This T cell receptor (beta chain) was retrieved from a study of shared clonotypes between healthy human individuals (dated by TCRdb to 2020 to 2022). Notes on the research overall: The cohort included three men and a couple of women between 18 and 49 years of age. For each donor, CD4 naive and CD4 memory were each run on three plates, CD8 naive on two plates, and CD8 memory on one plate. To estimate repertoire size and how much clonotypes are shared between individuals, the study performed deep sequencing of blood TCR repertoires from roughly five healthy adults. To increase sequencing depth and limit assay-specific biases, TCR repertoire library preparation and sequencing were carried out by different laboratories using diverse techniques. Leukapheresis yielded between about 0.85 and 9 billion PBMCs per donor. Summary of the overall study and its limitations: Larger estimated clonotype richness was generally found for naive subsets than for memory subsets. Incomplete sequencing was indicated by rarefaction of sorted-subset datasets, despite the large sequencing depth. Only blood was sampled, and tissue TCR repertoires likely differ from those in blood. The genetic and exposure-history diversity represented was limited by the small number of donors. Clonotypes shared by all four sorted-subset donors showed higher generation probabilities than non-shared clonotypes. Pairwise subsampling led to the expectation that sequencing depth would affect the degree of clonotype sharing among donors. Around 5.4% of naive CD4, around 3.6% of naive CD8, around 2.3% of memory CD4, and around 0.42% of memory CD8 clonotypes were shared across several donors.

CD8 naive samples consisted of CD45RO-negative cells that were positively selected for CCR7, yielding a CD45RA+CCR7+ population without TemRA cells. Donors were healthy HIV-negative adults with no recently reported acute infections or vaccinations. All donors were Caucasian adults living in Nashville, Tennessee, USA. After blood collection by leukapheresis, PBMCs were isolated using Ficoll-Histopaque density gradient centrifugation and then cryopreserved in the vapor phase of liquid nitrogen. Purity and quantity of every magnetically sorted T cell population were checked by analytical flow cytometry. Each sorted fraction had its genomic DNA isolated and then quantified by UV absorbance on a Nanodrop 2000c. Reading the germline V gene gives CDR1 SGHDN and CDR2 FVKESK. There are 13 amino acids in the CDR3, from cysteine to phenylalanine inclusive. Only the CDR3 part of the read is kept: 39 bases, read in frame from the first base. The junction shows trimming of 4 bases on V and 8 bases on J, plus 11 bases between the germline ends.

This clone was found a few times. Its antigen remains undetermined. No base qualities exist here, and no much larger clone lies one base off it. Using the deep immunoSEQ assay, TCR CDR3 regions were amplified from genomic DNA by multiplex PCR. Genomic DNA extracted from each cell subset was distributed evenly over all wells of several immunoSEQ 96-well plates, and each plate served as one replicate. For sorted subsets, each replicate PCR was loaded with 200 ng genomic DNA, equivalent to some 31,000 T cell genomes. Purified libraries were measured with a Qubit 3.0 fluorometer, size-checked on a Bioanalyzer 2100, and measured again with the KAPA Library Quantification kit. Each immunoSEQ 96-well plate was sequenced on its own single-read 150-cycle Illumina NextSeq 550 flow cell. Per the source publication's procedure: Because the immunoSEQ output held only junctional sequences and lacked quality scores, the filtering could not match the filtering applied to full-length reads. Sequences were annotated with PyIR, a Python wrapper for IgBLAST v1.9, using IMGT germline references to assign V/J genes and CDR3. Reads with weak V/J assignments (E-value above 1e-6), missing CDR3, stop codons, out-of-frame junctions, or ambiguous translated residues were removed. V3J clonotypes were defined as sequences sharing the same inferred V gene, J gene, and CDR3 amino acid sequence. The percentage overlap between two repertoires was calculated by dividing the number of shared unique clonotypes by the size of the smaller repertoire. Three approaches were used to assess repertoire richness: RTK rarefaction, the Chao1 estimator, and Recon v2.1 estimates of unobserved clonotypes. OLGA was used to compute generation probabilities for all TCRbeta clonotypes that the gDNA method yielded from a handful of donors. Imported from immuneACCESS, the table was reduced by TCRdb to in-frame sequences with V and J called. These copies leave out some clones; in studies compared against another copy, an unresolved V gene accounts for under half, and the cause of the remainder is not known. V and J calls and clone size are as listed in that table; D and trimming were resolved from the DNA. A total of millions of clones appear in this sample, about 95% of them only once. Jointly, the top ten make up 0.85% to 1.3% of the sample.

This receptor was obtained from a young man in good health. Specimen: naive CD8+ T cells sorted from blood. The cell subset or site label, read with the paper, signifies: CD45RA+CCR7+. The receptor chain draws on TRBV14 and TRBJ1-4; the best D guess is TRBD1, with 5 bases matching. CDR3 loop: CASSRNDREKLFF. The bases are TGTGCCAGCAGCCGAAATGACAGAGAAAAACTGTTTTTT.